Presented here are 9 T cell receptor beta chains from one specimen sequenced in a study of human T cells and chemical hapten exposure (dated by TCRdb to about 2021). The library came from RACE. These reads were obtained on a NextSeq 500. Clones were called with MiXCR by TCRdb after fastp trimmed the public reads at Q25, and only in-frame beta chains were retained. Merged by CDR3 protein, the rows form single entries marked with the most common genes and DNA. This sample comprises 350,000 or so distinct CDR3 sequences, around 7% of them detected only once. Together, the top ten hold 7.5% to 8.5% of the sample. The time point label corresponds to: patch test 1, 2 weeks after DPC sensitization. The treatment or condition label on this specimen signifies: therapeutic diphenylcyclopropenone sensitization with weekly scalp DPC. The starting material was whole blood, obtained in connection with sensitization to the hapten diphenylcyclopropenone (DPC). These receptors all come from a woman aged 18-29 years with alopecia areata. Some clones in this sample may be carry-over from other donors' samples.

This clonotype was seen a few times. The J gene is TRBJ2-5, the V gene TRBV2; unclear D gene. The CDR3 has 15 amino acids. V was shortened by 5 bases and J by 1 base, with 14 bases between the two germline ends. Germline values: CDR1 SNHLY, CDR2 FYNNEI. CDR3 loop: CASSPSELSQETQYF. Here the CDR3 DNA reads TGTGCCAGCAGTCCGTCAGAGCTCTCCCAAGAGACCCAGTACTTC.

The genes are TRBV28 and TRBJ1-1; D uncertain. The CDR3 runs 11 residues. Trimming took 7 bases from V and 1 from J, leaving 4 bases between them. Looked up from germline, CDR1 is MDHEN and CDR2 is SYDVKM. The CDR3 DNA sequence: TGTGCCAGCATAGGGAACACTGAAGCTTTCTTT. Translated: CASIGNTEAFF. Full variable domain (rest looked up from reference TRBV28 and TRBJ1-1): DVKVTQSSRYLVKRTGEKVFLECVQDMDHENMFWYRQDPGLGLRLIYFSYDVKMKEKGDIPEGYSVSREKKERFSLILESASTNQTSMYLCASIGNTEAFFGQGTRLTVV.

This clonotype was counted only a few times. The CDR3 DNA reads as TGCAGCGCGGGCTTTGGGCGGACAGTCGGGGAGCTGTTTTTT. It translates to CSAGFGRTVGELFF. V usage is TRBV29-1 and J usage is TRBJ2-2, with D tentatively TRBD1 (6 bases). The germline CDR1 and CDR2 sequences are SQVTM and ANQGSEA. This CDR3 spans 14 amino acids. Between the trimmed V and J ends, which lost 7 bases and 7 bases, there was a span of 19 bases.

The chain links TRBV24-1 to TRBJ2-7; 7 bases match TRBD1. Trimming removed 3 bases from V and 5 bases from J; junction bases left unmatched: 6. The CDR3 is 14 amino acids. In germline, CDR1 is KGHDR, CDR2 SFDVKD. The CDR3 coding sequence is TGTGCCACCAGTGATCCGTCAACAGGGGACGAGCAGTACTTC. As protein: CATSDPSTGDEQYF.

The table lists this clonotype with a few counts. V is TRBV18 and J is TRBJ1-4; 8 bases map to TRBD1. This CDR3 is 14 amino acids long. V gave up 4 bases and J gave up 4 bases; unmatched junction bases: 2. Germline lookup yields CDR1 KGHSH and CDR2 LQKENI. The CDR3 spells CASSRQGSNEKLFF. Here the CDR3 DNA reads TGTGCCAGCTCACGACAGGGGAGTAATGAAAAACTGTTTTTT.

This chain uses TRBV12-3 or TRBV12-4 with TRBJ2-6, with TRBD2 as a possible D gene (6 bases). V gave up 3 bases and J gave up 0 bases, with 15 bases separating them. The length of the CDR3 is 18 residues. CDR3 sequence reads: CASSFSGSTRSGANVLTF. CDR3 DNA sequence: TGTGCCAGCAGTTTTAGCGGTTCGACTCGCTCTGGGGCCAACGTCCTGACTTTC.

The gene calls are TRBV29-1 and TRBJ2-1; 12 nucleotides align to TRBD2. The germline V gene has CDR1 SQVTM and CDR2 ANQGSEA. The J segment lost 8 bases and the V segment lost 5 bases, leaving 1 base of the junction unmatched. CDR3 length: 12 residues. This chain's CDR3 is CSVSSGGDEQFF. The CDR3 nucleotides read TGCAGCGTTTCTAGCGGGGGGGATGAGCAGTTCTTC.

The chain employs TRBV4-3 and TRBJ1-6; no reliable D call. This CDR3 comprises 15 residues. Germline CDR1 is LGHNA and CDR2 is YSLEER. V was shortened by 0 bases and J by 9 bases, with 12 bases between the two germline ends. The CDR3 bases are TGCGCCAGCAGCCAAGAGCGACAAGGAGGTTCACCCCTCCACTTT. It translates to CASSQERQGGSPLHF.

This clonotype showed up just a few times. The chain has TRBV4-1 and TRBJ1-1; weak D call: TRBD1 (6 bases). The germline V and J ends were trimmed by 7 bases and 4 bases, with 16 bases remaining between them. Germline V gene sequence: CDR1 MGHRA, CDR2 YSYEKL. The CDR3 extends over 14 amino acids. The DNA of the CDR3 is TGCGCCAGCACAGCACAGGGCTTAGGCACTGAAGCTTTCTTT. The encoded protein is CASTAQGLGTEAFF.